The 13 T cell receptor beta chains presented below share a single source sample, sequenced in a study of T cells expressing NK-cell markers. From the 5' RACE reads, TCRdb lists one entry per CDR3 protein and no DNA. The table lists roughly 350,000 distinct CDR3 sequences, with around 5.2% in the top ten. Material: blood T cells: a sorted CD56 or NKG2C T cell subset, CD4+ or CD8+ T cells, or bulk PBMC T cells (not recorded which). These receptors all stem from a man aged 18 to 69 in good health.

The chain carries TRBV2 and TRBJ1-5; no DNA is available, so the TRBD1 call from TCRdb remains unchecked. The CDR3 is 15 amino acids. CDR1 and CDR2 (germline): SNHLY, FYNNEI. CDR3: CASGGVGTGNQPQHF.

The V call is TRBV5-1, the J call TRBJ2-1; TCRdb indicates TRBD1, and absent DNA this call remains unverified. CDR1 and CDR2 (germline): SGHRS, YFSETQ. The CDR3 loop spans 16 amino acids. CDR3 loop: CASSLLARSSYNEQFF.

The chain combines TRBV20-1 with TRBJ2-2; TCRdb returns TRBD1, unconfirmable since there is no DNA. Germline V gives CDR1 DFQATT, CDR2 SNEGSKA (reference sequence). This CDR3 is 15 amino acids long. The CDR3 region is CSARDPGRRTGELFF.

The chain carries TRBV5-1 and TRBJ2-6. CDR1 and CDR2 (germline): SGHRS, YFSETQ. CDR3 length: 15 amino acids. The CDR3 loop is CASSLPDSGANVLTF.

The chain uses TRBV7-9 and TRBJ2-7; the TCRdb call, TRBD1, lacks DNA for checking. CDR3 size: 15 residues. Germline CDR1 and CDR2: SEHNR and FQNEAQ (reference sequence). Here the CDR3 reads CASSLNRGRIYEQYF.

This chain uses TRBV9 with TRBJ2-5; TCRdb proposes TRBD2, but this gene call is untestable without DNA. Germline CDR1 and CDR2: SGDLS and YYNGEE. CDR3 length equals 16 residues. CDR3: CASSLGPLAGKETQYF.

The genes are TRBV5-1 and TRBJ2-1; no DNA is available, so the TRBD1 call from TCRdb remains unchecked. Germline lookup yields CDR1 SGHRS and CDR2 YFSETQ. The length of the CDR3 is 15 residues. The CDR3 loop is CASRAGTGSYNEQFF. The complete variable domain, with remaining parts taken from reference TRBV5-1 and TRBJ2-1, reads KAGVTQTPRYLIKTRGQQVTLSCSPISGHRSVSWYQQTPGQGLQFLFEYFSETQRNKGNFPGRFSGRQFSNSRSEMNVSTLELGDSALYLCASRAGTGSYNEQFFGPGTRLTVL.

This sequence joins TRBV5-1 and TRBJ2-5; with no DNA, the TCRdb D assignment of TRBD2 cannot be verified. Germline V gives CDR1 SGHRS, CDR2 YFSETQ. The CDR3 contains 17 residues. The CDR3 sequence is CASSPGNAGVPEETQYF.

The V call is TRBV11-2, the J call TRBJ2-1; TCRdb selects TRBD2, and the lack of DNA leaves this call unchecked. From germline, CDR1 is SGHAT and CDR2 FQNNGV. This CDR3 is built from 16 residues. CDR3 residues: CASSLDGSGGAREQFF. Supplemented by reference TRBV11-2 and TRBJ2-1, the full variable domain reads EAGVAQSPRYKIIEKRQSVAFWCNPISGHATLYWYQQILGQGPKLLIQFQNNGVVDDSQLPKDRFSAERLKGVDSTLKIQPAKLEDSAVYLCASSLDGSGGAREQFFGPGTRLTVL.

This chain links TRBV7-8 with TRBJ1-6. CDR3 length equals 15 residues. Germline CDR1 and CDR2: SGHVS and FQNEAQ. Here the CDR3 reads CASSPYTSRNSPLHF.

The rearrangement uses TRBV28 and TRBJ2-1; checking the TCRdb D call of TRBD1 is not possible without DNA. The CDR3 is 12 amino acids. Germline CDR1 reads MDHEN; CDR2 reads SYDVKM. The CDR3 loop is CATSMRGDEQFF.

The V and J genes are TRBV11-1 and TRBJ2-5; without DNA, the TCRdb call of TRBD2 cannot be checked. CDR3 length: 19 residues. Germline lookup yields CDR1 SGHAT and CDR2 FQDESV (reference sequence). This CDR3 reads CASSLLSGGSDMYQETQYF.

The chain carries TRBV19 and TRBJ2-7; TCRdb lists TRBD2, though no DNA is available to test this call. From germline, CDR1 is LNHDA and CDR2 SQIVND (reference sequence). The CDR3 is 15 amino acids. The CDR3 loop reads CASSIEGTSTYEQYF.